This section outlines one TCR beta chain sequence together with its context. The data stem from a study of patients and donors after allogeneic stem cell transplantation. TCRdb re-called the RT-PCR reads with MiXCR, one entry per CDR3 protein. This table holds about a million distinct CDR3 sequences, approximately 18% found once. What was sequenced was blood, either unsorted or a sorted T cell fraction (not recorded which). The sequence was obtained from a human donor who was either an allogeneic HSCT recipient or a stem cell or donor lymphocyte infusion donor (not recorded which). It is not recorded whose cells these are; they may come from a transplant donor.

CDR3 region: CSARTRSTGFNSPLHF. In DNA form, the CDR3 reads TGCAGTGCTAGGACCCGGTCGACAGGGTTTAATTCACCCCTCCACTTT. The genes are TRBV20-1 and TRBJ1-6, with TRBD1 identical over 7 bases. The CDR3 is 16 residues long. The V segment lost 3 bases and the J segment 6 bases; nucleotides outside the gene matches: 11. The germline gives CDR1 DFQATT, CDR2 SNEGSKA (reference sequence).